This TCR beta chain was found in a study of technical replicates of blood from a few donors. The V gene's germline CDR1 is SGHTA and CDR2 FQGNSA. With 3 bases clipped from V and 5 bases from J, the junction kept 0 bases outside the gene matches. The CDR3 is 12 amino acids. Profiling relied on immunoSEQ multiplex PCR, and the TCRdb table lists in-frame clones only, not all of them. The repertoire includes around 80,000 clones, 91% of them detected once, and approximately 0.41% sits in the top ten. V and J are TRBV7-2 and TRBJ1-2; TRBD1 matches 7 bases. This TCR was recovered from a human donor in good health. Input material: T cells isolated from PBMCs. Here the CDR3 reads CASSLTGYGYTF. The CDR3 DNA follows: TGTGCCAGCAGCTTGACAGGGTATGGCTACACCTTC.